This section outlines one T cell receptor beta chain sequence together with its context. These data are taken from a study of blood T cell repertoires in COVID-19. Overall study: Sites in the United States, Italy and Spain provided acute and convalescent COVID-19 samples. The analysed material was cDNA or gDNA that came from T cells, B-cell-depleted T cells, or PBMCs.

Trimming took off 5 bases at V and 6 bases at J, with 18 bases between the two ends. The CDR3 spans 15 residues. CDR1 and CDR2 from the germline V gene are SEHNR and FQNEAQ (reference sequence). Under the authors' procedure: For nucleated cells, counts were estimated from reference gene primer amplification. The repertoire was sequenced with immunoSEQ multiplex PCR; TCRdb's copy has only in-frame clones and lacks some. The DNA was the basis for D and trimming; V, J and clone size are from that table. The profile covers 9,000 to 15,000 clones, with less than 85% appearing a single time and 20% to 25% taken by the ten largest.

The chain is built from TRBV7-9 and TRBJ2-3, with a tentative D call TRBD1 (6 bases). The source of this sequence is a human donor in a cohort sampled during active COVID-19. Sequencing used peripheral blood. DNA of the CDR3: TGTGCCAGCAGCGCACAGGGTACCCCCGCGGATACGCAGTATTTT. Protein sequence: CASSAQGTPADTQYF.